One sample yielded the 23 T cell receptor beta chains listed below, sequenced in a study of neurological immune-mediated disorders. TCRdb called the 5' RACE reads again in MiXCR, with one record for every CDR3 protein. The data show roughly 38,000 distinct CDR3 sequences, 2.5% seen once. The sample was PBMCs. The origin of the receptors is a man between 25 and 39 years old with multiple sclerosis.

This clonotype was counted ten times or more. The chain links TRBV7-2 to TRBJ2-1, with a possible D match to TRBD2 (6 bases). Germline CDR1 SGHTA, CDR2 FQGNSA. The V and J ends lost 5 bases and 2 bases respectively, with 13 bases between them. The CDR3 runs to 15 residues. CDR3 DNA: TGTGCCAGCAGCCCCCCGGCGGGAACCTACAATGAGCAGTTCTTC. Its protein product is CASSPPAGTYNEQFF.

V gene TRBV19 combines with J gene TRBJ2-7; D is possibly TRBD1 or TRBD2 (5 bases each). V lost 3 bases, J lost 6 bases, and 24 bases lay in between. Germline loops: CDR1 LNHDA, CDR2 SQIVND (reference sequence). The CDR3 spans 17 residues. CDR3 loop: CASSMNSGGTLAVEQYF. CDR3 coding DNA: TGTGCCAGTAGTATGAATTCGGGTGGGACCCTGGCTGTCGAGCAGTACTTC.

This clonotype was seen a handful of times. V usage is TRBV20-1 and J usage is TRBJ2-5; D remains unclear. The CDR3 runs to 11 residues. The germline gives CDR1 DFQATT, CDR2 SNEGSKA (reference sequence). The germline V and J ends were trimmed by 1 base and 5 bases, with 5 bases remaining between them. CDR3: CSARVGETQYF. CDR3 nucleotides: TGCAGTGCTAGAGTTGGGGAGACCCAGTACTTC.

This clonotype showed up many times. The chain combines TRBV5-1 with TRBJ2-2; D possibly corresponds to TRBD2 (6 bases). CDR1 and CDR2 from the germline V gene are SGHRS and YFSETQ. The CDR3 is 15 amino acids. V was pared by 3 bases and J by 6 bases, with 15 bases between. The CDR3 is CASSSRTTMSGELFF. Here the CDR3 DNA reads TGCGCCAGCAGCTCCCGGACTACCATGTCCGGGGAGCTGTTTTTT. The full variable domain, with the rest looked up from reference TRBV5-1 and TRBJ2-2, is KAGVTQTPRYLIKTRGQQVTLSCSPISGHRSVSWYQQTPGQGLQFLFEYFSETQRNKGNFPGRFSGRQFSNSRSEMNVSTLELGDSALYLCASSSRTTMSGELFFGEGSRLTVL.

This clonotype was seen ten or more times. The chain is built from TRBV29-1 and TRBJ2-7; D gene uncertain. The CDR3 consists of 12 residues. Looked up from germline, CDR1 is SQVTM and CDR2 is ANQGSEA. V lost 5 bases to trimming and J lost 3 bases, with 11 bases between them. Written as DNA, the CDR3 is TGCAGCGTTCGGCCGGGTGACTACGAGCAGTACTTC. As protein: CSVRPGDYEQYF.

This clonotype was recorded at least ten times. CDR3 in amino acids: CASSQDLRFPYNEQFF. The CDR3 DNA reads as TGCGCCAGCAGCCAAGATCTCAGATTTCCCTACAATGAGCAGTTCTTC. This chain uses TRBV4-1 with TRBJ2-1; D unclear. Per germline, CDR1 MGHRA and CDR2 YSYEKL. Deletions cut 0 bases from V and 2 bases from J, with 11 bases between. CDR3 length: 16 amino acids.

The table lists this clonotype with many counts. The chain carries TRBV20-1 and TRBJ1-1, with TRBD1 matching 9 bases. V lost 0 bases to trimming and J lost 4 bases; unmatched junction nucleotides: 6. The CDR3 loop spans 15 amino acids. Germline V gene sequence: CDR1 DFQATT, CDR2 SNEGSKA (reference sequence). As DNA, the CDR3 is TGCAGTGCTAGAGATTGGGACAGGGCTGGCACTGAAGCTTTCTTT. Protein sequence: CSARDWDRAGTEAFF.

In its sample, this clonotype was seen many times. The chain combines TRBV18 with TRBJ2-1; D is uncertain. Germline V gene data show CDR1 as KGHSH and CDR2 as LQKENI. CDR3 length: 15 amino acids. The V end lost 5 bases, the J end lost 1 base, and 12 bases lay between the germline ends. This CDR3 is CASSSGHSSYNEQFF. The CDR3 region has the DNA TGTGCCAGCTCATCGGGCCATAGTTCCTACAATGAGCAGTTCTTC.

This clonotype has at least ten counts. This chain uses TRBV5-1 with TRBJ2-1; D not certain. Germline V gene lookup returns CDR1 SGHRS and CDR2 YFSETQ. The CDR3 spans 15 residues. V shed 4 bases and J shed 2 bases, with 13 bases lying between them. Written as DNA, the CDR3 is TGCGCCAGCAGCCCAACCTCGACGACCTACAATGAGCAGTTCTTC. Translation gives CASSPTSTTYNEQFF.

In its sample, this clonotype was seen many times. V gene TRBV27 combines with J gene TRBJ1-2; TRBD1 agrees at 10 bases. V was pared by 6 bases and J by 4 bases, with 14 bases of the junction left unmatched. The CDR3 loop spans 17 amino acids. CDR1 is MNHEY and CDR2 is SMNVEV in the germline V gene (reference sequence). CDR3 protein: CASRVGGQGLIGYGYTF. The CDR3 DNA is TGTGCCAGCAGGGTAGGGGGACAGGGGCTCATCGGCTATGGCTACACCTTC.

This clonotype was detected only a few times. Compared with germline, one end of the junction differs, possibly owing to a read error. The CDR3, as DNA: TGCAGCGCTATACCCGGGACAGTTGAAGCTTTCTTT. This sequence encodes CSAIPGTVEAFF. The rearrangement uses TRBV20-1 and TRBJ1-1, with 7 bases matching TRBD1. Germline V lookup: CDR1 DFQATT, CDR2 SNEGSKA (reference sequence). This CDR3 comprises 12 residues.

This clonotype was recorded many times. The chain couples TRBV20-1 to TRBJ2-2, with 9 bases identical to TRBD2. After removal of 7 bases from V and 2 bases from J, the junction contained 11 bases not matched to a gene. Per germline, CDR1 DFQATT and CDR2 SNEGSKA (reference sequence). The CDR3 has 16 amino acids. In DNA, the CDR3 is TGCAGTGTTGATAGCGGGGGCCCGACTAACACCGGGGAGCTGTTTTTT. Translation: CSVDSGGPTNTGELFF.

This clonotype has a handful of counts. A much larger clone lies one base from this, so it may be a read error. V usage is TRBV9 and J usage is TRBJ2-1; 7 nucleotides match TRBD2. J lost 1 base, V lost 3 bases, and 4 bases had no gene match. Germline loops: CDR1 SGDLS, CDR2 YYNGEE. The CDR3 consists of 15 residues. CDR3 residues: CASSDLGGSYNEQFF. The CDR3 DNA reads as TGTGCCAGCAGCGACCTGGGAGGGTCCTACAATGAGCAGTTCTTC. Full variable domain (remainder filled in from reference TRBV9 and TRBJ2-1): DSGVTQTPKHLITATGQRVTLRCSPRSGDLSVYWYQQSLDQGLQFLIQYYNGEERAKGNILERFSAQQFPDLHSELNLSSLELGDSALYFCASSDLGGSYNEQFFGPGTRLTVL.

This clonotype came up many times. V usage is TRBV12-3 or TRBV12-4 and J usage is TRBJ2-7; D is unresolved. Trimming removed 1 base at V and 0 bases at J, with 7 bases between. This CDR3 is 14 amino acids long. The CDR3 coding sequence is TGTGCCAGCAGTTTAGGCCGGAACTCCTACGAGCAGTACTTC. Residues: CASSLGRNSYEQYF.

This clonotype was found many times. V gene TRBV5-1 combines with J gene TRBJ2-1, with 7 bases that match TRBD2. The V gene end was trimmed by 4 bases and the J gene end by 5 bases; junction bases not matched to a gene: 9. The CDR3 contains 15 residues. Germline V gives CDR1 SGHRS, CDR2 YFSETQ. The chain's CDR3 is CASSLGLAVNNEQFF. CDR3 bases: TGCGCCAGCAGCCTCGGGCTAGCGGTAAACAATGAGCAGTTCTTC.

This clonotype was counted many times. The rearrangement joins TRBV5-1 to TRBJ2-5; 8 nucleotides line up with TRBD1. Trimming took 3 bases from V and 4 from J; bases not matched to a gene: 5. The CDR3 spans 14 residues. Germline-derived CDR1 and CDR2 are SGHRS and YFSETQ. The CDR3, as DNA: TGCGCCAGCAGCTCCGGACAGGGCGGAGAGACCCAGTACTTC. Translated, it gives CASSSGQGGETQYF.

This clonotype showed up many times. The chain uses TRBV20-1 and TRBJ2-7, with D uncertain. This CDR3 region has 13 residues. In germline, CDR1 is DFQATT, CDR2 SNEGSKA (reference sequence). V was pared by 1 base and J by 4 bases, with 11 bases between. CDR3 sequence: CSARGRVLYEQYF. CDR3 DNA sequence: TGCAGTGCTAGAGGTCGGGTTTTATACGAGCAGTACTTC.

This clonotype has ten or more counts. V gene TRBV9 combines with J gene TRBJ2-2, with no clear D. The V end lost 2 bases, the J end lost 6 bases, and 14 bases lay between the germline ends. Germline V gives CDR1 SGDLS, CDR2 YYNGEE. The CDR3 extends over 15 amino acids. DNA for the CDR3: TGTGCCAGCAGCGTTGACCCCCAGTTTCCCGGGGAGCTGTTTTTT. It encodes CASSVDPQFPGELFF. The variable domain in full, with the rest retrieved from reference TRBV9 and TRBJ2-2, is DSGVTQTPKHLITATGQRVTLRCSPRSGDLSVYWYQQSLDQGLQFLIQYYNGEERAKGNILERFSAQQFPDLHSELNLSSLELGDSALYFCASSVDPQFPGELFFGEGSRLTVL.

This clonotype was seen a handful of times. The rearrangement uses TRBV7-8 and TRBJ2-1, with D perhaps matching TRBD1 or TRBD2 (6 bases each). Trimming removed 7 bases from V and 7 bases from J, with 23 bases in between. CDR1 and CDR2 (germline): SGHVS, FQNEAQ. This CDR3 comprises 16 residues. In DNA, the CDR3 is TGTGCCAGCAACCTTAAGGGGGGCCCCTTTGAAAATGAGCAGTTCTTC. As protein: CASNLKGGPFENEQFF.

There are many counts of this clonotype. The gene calls are TRBV5-1 and TRBJ2-1; 11 nucleotides agree with TRBD1. Per germline, CDR1 SGHRS and CDR2 YFSETQ. After removal of 4 bases from V and 8 bases from J, the junction contained 11 bases not matched to a gene. The CDR3 spans 16 residues. CDR3 nucleotide sequence: TGCGCCAGCAGCGGGGCGGACAGGGGGCGAAAGGATGAGCAGTTCTTC. It translates to CASSGADRGRKDEQFF.

This clonotype came up many times. Here the CDR3 reads CSASPPSGSGSYNNEQFF. The DNA of the CDR3 is TGCAGTGCTAGCCCTCCTAGCGGGAGTGGGTCATACAACAATGAGCAGTTCTTC. This chain uses TRBV20-1 with TRBJ2-1, with 10 nucleotides matching TRBD2. Trimming removed 3 bases from V and 5 bases from J; junction bases left unmatched: 16. CDR1 is DFQATT and CDR2 is SNEGSKA in the germline V gene (reference sequence). The length of the CDR3 is 18 residues.

In this sample, this clonotype turned up many times. This rearrangement joins TRBV3-1 to TRBJ2-5, with D possibly matching TRBD2 (6 bases). In germline, CDR1 is LGHDT, CDR2 YNNKEL (reference sequence). V lost 8 bases and J lost 5, with 12 bases in between. The CDR3 runs to 12 residues. CDR3 nucleotide sequence: TGTGCCAGCTTAGCGGCGGGGGAGACCCAGTACTTC. It yields the protein CASLAAGETQYF.

The sample holds many counts of this clonotype. The chain has TRBV6-5 and TRBJ1-5; tentative D call: TRBD1 (6 bases). The germline CDR1 and CDR2 sequences are MNHEY and SVGAGI. CDR3 size: 16 residues. Trimming pared 6 bases from V and 2 bases from J, leaving 17 bases between. The CDR3 DNA reads as TGTGCCAGCAGATCCGGGACATACGCTGGCAATCAGCCCCAGCATTTT. This codes for CASRSGTYAGNQPQHF.